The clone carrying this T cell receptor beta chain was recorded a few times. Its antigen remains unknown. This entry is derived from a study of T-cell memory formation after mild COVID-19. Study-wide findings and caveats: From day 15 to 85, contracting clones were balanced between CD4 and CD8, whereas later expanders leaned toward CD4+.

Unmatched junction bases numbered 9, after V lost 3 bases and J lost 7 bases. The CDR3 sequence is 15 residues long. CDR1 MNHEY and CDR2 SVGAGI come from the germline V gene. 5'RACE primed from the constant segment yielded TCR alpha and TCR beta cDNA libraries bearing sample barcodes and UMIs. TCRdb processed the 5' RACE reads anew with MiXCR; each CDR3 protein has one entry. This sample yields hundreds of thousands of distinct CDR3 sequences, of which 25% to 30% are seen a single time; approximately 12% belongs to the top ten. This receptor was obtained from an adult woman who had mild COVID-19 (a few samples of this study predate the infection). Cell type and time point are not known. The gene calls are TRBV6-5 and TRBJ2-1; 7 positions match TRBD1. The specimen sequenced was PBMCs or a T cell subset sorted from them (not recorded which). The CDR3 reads CASSYYETGRNEQFF. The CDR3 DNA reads TGTGCCAGCAGTTATTATGAGACAGGGAGAAATGAGCAGTTCTTC.